This T cell receptor (beta chain) derives from a study of T cells in Graves' hyperthyroidism and ophthalmopathy. Thyroid ultrasound, orbital computed tomography, clinical symptoms, and serum thyroxine and TRAb underpinned diagnoses. Findings and caveats of the study: Blood held most thyroid clonotypes expanded above 0.001 frequency.

This clonotype was seen ten or more times. The antigen remains unidentified. Regions amplified from RNA transcripts were the TCR beta CDR3 regions. The HTBI set primed first-round TCR CDR3 RT-PCR. TCRdb re-derived calls from the multiplex PCR reads in MiXCR, one entry per CDR3 protein. The sample has some 600,000 distinct CDR3 sequences, about 14% seen once. This clonotype was sampled from a woman in her twenties or thirties with Graves' hyperthyroidism that later progressed to Graves' ophthalmopathy. Sequenced input: blood.

The CDR3 protein is CASSTGGALSNQPQHF. The CDR3 nucleotides read TGTGCCAGCAGTACAGGAGGGGCCCTATCCAATCAGCCCCAGCATTTT. The V and J genes are TRBV28 and TRBJ1-5, with D tentatively TRBD1 (5 bases). Germline V gives CDR1 MDHEN, CDR2 SYDVKM. Trimming shortened V by 5 bases and J by 3 bases, and 17 bases separated the two germline ends. This CDR3 region has 16 residues.